This TCR beta chain appears in the sequencing data of a study of cytomegalovirus exposure and HLA in healthy donors. Study-wide results and limits: Through in vitro validation, three CMV-associated chains were shown to be specific for CMV antigens. In a later analysis, HLA-associated beta chains showed higher expansion and lower generation probabilities than comparable chains. Despite most TCR sequences being rare, some public TCRs occurred in many donors.

After removal of 4 bases from V and 4 bases from J, the junction contained 5 bases not matched to a gene. The CDR3 runs 17 residues. Per the germline V gene, CDR1 is SGHTA and CDR2 is FQGTGA. Remarks on this clone: Its antigen is as yet unknown.

The PCR had 60 Vbeta and 13 Jbeta primers. Profiling relied on immunoSEQ multiplex PCR, and the TCRdb table lists in-frame clones only, not all of them. The repertoire table contains about 76,000 clones. Sequenced: PBMCs. This chain joins TRBV7-3 and TRBJ2-1; 15 nucleotides match TRBD2. The receptor comes from a woman between 35 and 50 years old in good health and CMV-seropositive. CDR3 region: CASSSRTSGGGYNEQFF. CDR3 nucleotide sequence: TGTGCCAGCAGCTCCCGGACTAGCGGGGGGGGATACAATGAGCAGTTCTTC. Full variable domain (remainder filled in from reference TRBV7-3 and TRBJ2-1): GAGVSQTPSNKVTEKGKYVELRCDPISGHTALYWYRQSLGQGPEFLIYFQGTGAADDSGLPNDRFFAVRPEGSVSTLKIQRTERGDSAVYLCASSSRTSGGGYNEQFFGPGTRLTVL.